Reported below is one TCR beta chain. What it binds is not known. This CDR3 comprises 15 residues. V was shortened by 2 bases and J by 7 bases, with 14 bases between the two germline ends. Germline V gives CDR1 SGHTA, CDR2 FQGNSA. The entry originates in a study of shared clonotypes between healthy human individuals. Points from the study as a whole: Generation of non-shared clonotypes was less probable than generation of clonotypes shared by all four donors.

TCRdb keeps only in-frame clones here, not all; method: immunoSEQ multiplex PCR. Of approximately 720,000 clones listed, about 90% are singletons. Naivety among CD8 cells was defined by CD45RO negativity and positive CCR7 selection, thereby excluding terminally differentiated effector memory CD45RA+ cells. The chain is built from TRBV7-2 and TRBJ2-2; tentative D call: TRBD2 (5 bases). Sample: naive CD8+ T cells sorted from blood. The clonotype comes from a young man in good health. The CDR3 region has the DNA TGTGCCAGCAGCTTAACGTGGGAGTACCACGGGGAGCTGTTTTTT. This translates into CASSLTWEYHGELFF.